The present TCR beta chain was sequenced within a study of regulatory T cells in long-lasting Graves disease. The CDR3 has 15 amino acids. Germline CDR1 is MDHEN and CDR2 is SYDVKM. The V end lost 4 bases, the J end lost 8 bases, and 21 bases lay between the germline ends. Regarding time point: newly diagnosed GD, antithyroid drugs for less than 3 months. From RNA extracted from PBMCs, the TCR library was made. Construction of the TCR beta libraries employed iRepertoire HTBI primers in conjunction with Arm-PCR of CDR3 regions. MiXCR, applied by TCRdb to the multiplex PCR reads, yields one record per CDR3 protein. This table holds 530,000 or so distinct CDR3 sequences, around an eighth found once. This clonotype has ten or more counts. This sample also appeared in a second study, on T cells in Graves' hyperthyroidism and ophthalmopathy.

The sequencing here drew on peripheral blood mononuclear cells (PBMCs), taken at new diagnosis, from a patient treated with antithyroid drugs. The TCR was taken from a man in his thirties or forties with Graves disease. The rearrangement joins TRBV28 to TRBJ2-7, with a weak D call TRBD2 (6 bases). The CDR3 loop reads CASSSDPGGATQQYF. The CDR3 region has the DNA TGTGCCAGCAGTTCGGATCCCGGCGGGGCCACACAGCAGTACTTC.